The 4 T cell receptor beta chains in this list originate from one sample, sequenced in a study of blood T cells in healthy people across ages. PCR was performed a second time for about 7 to 12 cycles using a sample-barcoded 5' primer and a J-beta primer mix. In TCRdb, the 5' RACE reads were re-called with MiXCR into one record per CDR3 protein. The profile covers fewer than 750,000 distinct CDR3 sequences, with 45% to 60% appearing a single time and around an eighth taken by the ten largest. The sample consisted of blood. The source of these receptors is a woman aged 80 or older in good health.

This clonotype has a count of ten or more. This sequence joins TRBV2 and TRBJ1-5; possibly TRBD1 for D (6 bases). Germline CDR1 is SNHLY and CDR2 is FYNNEI. CDR3 length: 14 amino acids. V gave up 6 bases and J gave up 7 bases, with 16 bases separating them. The CDR3 bases are TGTGCCAGCAGCATGGACAGCGCTGGACAGCCCCAGCATTTT. Encoded protein: CASSMDSAGQPQHF.

Note on this clonotype: A much larger clone is a single base away; this may be a read error. This chain uses TRBV4-2 with TRBJ2-5; 11 bases map to TRBD2. The germline V gene encodes CDR1 LGHNA and CDR2 YNFKEQ. V shed 8 bases and J 11 bases; nucleotides not matched to a gene: 16. The CDR3 has 15 residues. CDR3 residues: CASGKTSGSRNEQYF. CDR3 DNA: TGTGCCAGCGGAAAAACTAGCGGGAGCAGGAATGAGCAGTACTTC.

This clonotype was found many times. The chain uses TRBV20-1 and TRBJ2-1, with 7 bases identical to TRBD2. The CDR3 loop spans 17 amino acids. V lost 6 bases, J lost 7 bases, and 21 bases stayed unmatched. The germline CDR1 and CDR2 sequences are DFQATT and SNEGSKA (reference sequence). CDR3 bases: TGCAGTGCCTTCCGGTGGGCGGGAGCATTCTCATCAAATGAGCAGTTCTTC. Protein product: CSAFRWAGAFSSNEQFF.

Turning to this clonotype: At one end the junction does not follow the germline gene, possibly because of a read error. This chain joins TRBV2 and TRBJ1-2; D not certain. Germline CDR1 and CDR2: SNHLY and FYNNEI. The CDR3 is 12 amino acids. The CDR3 DNA reads TGTGCCAGCAACCCCGACGGGGATGGCTGCACCTTC. This gives the protein CASNPDGDGCTF.